A selection of T cell receptor beta chains follows, all from one sample in a study of Graves' ophthalmopathy and Graves' hyperthyroidism. TCRdb used MiXCR to reprocess the multiplex PCR reads, holding one entry per CDR3 protein. The repertoire holds hundreds of thousands of distinct CDR3 sequences, with roughly 20% as singletons. Sequenced: peripheral blood. These receptors were taken from a woman aged 18-29 years with stable Graves' hyperthyroidism. Both conserved end residues are part of each CDR3. The D gene is left open where the match is weak. Expanded clones get a size class; other rows say once, few or many, or leave the size out.

cdr3_nt cdr3_aa j_call v_call d_call clone_size
TGTGCCATCAGTGAGGTCTCCGGGGAGCTGTTTTTT CAISEVSGELFF TRBJ2-2 TRBV10-3 . many
TGTGCCAGCAGCCAAGATGTGGTGGGGGGCGTTGAAGCTTTCTTT CASSQDVVGGVEAFF TRBJ1-1 TRBV4-2 . .
TGTGCTAGCAGCTTCAAACAGGCAGAGACCCAGTACTTC CASSFKQAETQYF TRBJ2-5 TRBV7-7 . many
TGTGCCAGCAGTGAAGAACTAGCGGGGCAGAGCTCCTACAATGAGAAGTTCTTC CASSEELAGQSSYNEKFF TRBJ2-1 TRBV25-1 TRBD2 few
TGTGCCACCCGCCGAGGCCCAACCTACGAGCAGTACTTC CATRRGPTYEQYF TRBJ2-7 TRBV19 . many
TGTGCCAGCAGGCCAACAGGGTCGAGAAACGAGCAGTACTTC CASRPTGSRNEQYF TRBJ2-7 TRBV28 . .
TGTGCCAGCAGCCCCCCGGGAGGAGGAGCCATAAACATTCAGTACTTC CASSPPGGGAINIQYF TRBJ2-4 TRBV7-8 TRBD2 many
TGTGCCAGTAGTATCCTCCCCTCAATGAACACTGAAGCTTTCTTT CASSILPSMNTEAFF TRBJ1-1 TRBV19 . many
TGTGCCAGCAGTCGTCCCGGGACAGGGGGTGGCTATGGCTACACCTTC CASSRPGTGGGYGYTF TRBJ1-2 TRBV6-1 TRBD1 many
TGTGCCAGCAGTCGGACAGGGCGGAAAAACATTCAGTACTTC CASSRTGRKNIQYF TRBJ2-4 TRBV12-3/TRBV12-4 TRBD1 few
TGTGCCAGCCGCCCCCGAGGAGGGAGCAATCAGCCCCAGCATTTT CASRPRGGSNQPQHF TRBJ1-5 TRBV2 . .
TGTGCCAGCAGCTTGGGAGGGGGCGTTAAAAACATTCAGTACTTC CASSLGGGVKNIQYF TRBJ2-4 TRBV5-6 TRBD1 many
TGTGCCAGCACCCCAGGCATACCGAACACTGAAGCTTTCTTT CASTPGIPNTEAFF TRBJ1-1 TRBV12-3/TRBV12-4 . .
TGTGCCAGCACGCCGGGACAGGGTGTCAATGAGCAGTTCTTC CASTPGQGVNEQFF TRBJ2-1 TRBV11-2 TRBD1 once
TGTGCCAGTAGTAGGAGGAGGGCAGGGCCGAGAGACACTGAAGCTTTCTTT CASSRRRAGPRDTEAFF TRBJ1-1 TRBV19 . many
TGTGCCAGCTCACCACGCGAGGACACTGAAGCTTTCTTT CASSPREDTEAFF TRBJ1-1 TRBV18 . many
TGTGCCAGCAGTTTAAGGGCCGGGGCGGAGCAGTACTTC CASSLRAGAEQYF TRBJ2-7 TRBV12-3/TRBV12-4 . many
TGCAGTGCTAGAGATCGGAAAGGGCTGAACACTGAAGCTTTCTTT CSARDRKGLNTEAFF TRBJ1-1 TRBV20-1 . many
TGTGCCATCAGTTTAGGGAGTATGGTCGACACTGAAGCTTTCTTT CAISLGSMVDTEAFF TRBJ1-1 TRBV10-3 . many
TGTGCCTGGAGTTTACAGCTGAACACTGAAGCTTTCTTT CAWSLQLNTEAFF TRBJ1-1 TRBV30 . many
TGTGCCAGCAGTTTTTTCGCGGGTTCCTACGAGCAGTACTTC CASSFFAGSYEQYF TRBJ2-7 TRBV27 . many
TGTGCCAGCAGTGAACTGCTTCCGAACATGAACACTGAAGCTTTCTTT CASSELLPNMNTEAFF TRBJ1-1 TRBV2 . many
TGTGCCAGCAGCCCCGCGGCAGGGAGTCAGCAGTACTTC CASSPAAGSQQYF TRBJ2-7 TRBV14 . many
TGTGCCACCAGTGATTCTGACATAACGGCCACAGATACGCAGTATTTT CATSDSDITATDTQYF TRBJ2-3 TRBV24-1 . .
TGCGCCAGCAGCTCAATAGCGGGAGGGCCTCCGTACGAGCAGTACTTC CASSSIAGGPPYEQYF TRBJ2-7 TRBV5-1 TRBD2 .